The sequence of this T cell receptor (beta chain) was determined in a study of shared clonotypes between healthy human individuals. CD8 memory merged CD45RO+ cells and CCR7-negative CD45RA+ TemRA cells into one population. Worth noting for this clone: The germline gene is not matched at one end of the junction; a read error may be the cause.

Only in-frame clones appear in the TCRdb table, and some are missing; sequencing was by immunoSEQ multiplex PCR. The sample carries some 380,000 clones, 96% recorded once. The receptor comes from a man aged 25-45 years in good health. The sample consisted of memory CD8+ T cells sorted from blood. Subset noted: CD45RO+ cells pooled with CCR7-negative TemRA cells.

This CDR3 reads CSATGLHF. The CDR3 region has the DNA TGCAGTGCCACCGGTTTGCACTTC. The genes are TRBV20-1 and TRBJ2-7; D not resolved. The length of the CDR3 is 8 residues. Germline V lookup: CDR1 DFQATT, CDR2 SNEGSKA (reference sequence).